The 20 T cell receptor beta chains listed next were all sequenced from one sample in a study of PD-1 blockade in classical Hodgkin lymphoma. Repertoires were generated with immunoSEQ multiplex PCR, while TCRdb's copy carries only in-frame clones and drops some. The sample gives about 64,000 clones, 90% to 95% of which show up once; about 8% is in the top ten. Time point specified: cycle 4 day 1 (C4D1), after more than 5 weeks of nivolumab. No patient escaped relapse after autologous stem cell transplantation, and brentuximab vedotin exposure varied. This sample comprised peripheral blood mononuclear cells (PBMCs), obtained before the fourth cycle of nivolumab. Receptors originate from a human donor with classical Hodgkin lymphoma.

In its sample, this clone was seen once. The chain combines TRBV11-2 with TRBJ2-1; 12 bases agree with TRBD2. J gave up 5 bases and V 0 bases, and 2 bases lay outside the gene matches. Germline V gene data show CDR1 as SGHAT and CDR2 as FQNNGV. The CDR3 spans 16 residues. The CDR3, as DNA: TGTGCCAGCAGCTTAGAACTAGCGGGAGGCAACAATGAGCAGTTCTTC. Residues: CASSLELAGGNNEQFF.

This clone was seen once. The J gene is TRBJ2-3, the V gene TRBV27, with 9 bases matching TRBD2. CDR1 is MNHEY, CDR2 SMNVEV, per germline (reference sequence). The CDR3 contains 15 residues. The trim removed 5 bases at V and 4 bases at J, leaving 7 bases unmatched. CDR3 bases: TGTGCCAGCAGTCCAATTAGCGGGAGTGCAGATACGCAGTATTTT. This codes for CASSPISGSADTQYF.

The DNA of the CDR3 is TGCGCCTGCGGGGAATTTGTGGACACCGGGGAGCTGTTTTTT. Protein: CACGEFVDTGELFF. V and J are TRBV10-1 and TRBJ2-2, with D perhaps TRBD2 (6 bases). Germline CDR1 and CDR2: WNHNN and SYGVQD (reference sequence). There are 14 residues in the CDR3. The ends were cut back, 11 bases at V and 3 bases at J, with 16 bases in the middle.

The genes are TRBV20-1 and TRBJ2-1; D remains unclear. Germline CDR1 and CDR2: DFQATT and SNEGSKA (reference sequence). This CDR3 is built from 11 residues. V dropped 6 bases and J dropped 10 bases, with 13 bases sitting between them. CDR3 residues: CSAHPTGEQFF. The CDR3 DNA sequence: TGCAGTGCGCATCCCACCGGGGAGCAGTTCTTC.

The rearrangement links TRBV2 to TRBJ2-7; TRBD2 matches 7 bases. This CDR3 contains 12 residues. Germline trimming cut 7 bases from V and 3 bases from J; bases unmatched to any gene: 3. CDR1 and CDR2 (germline): SNHLY, FYNNEI. CDR3 bases: TGTGCCAGCATGGTAGCGGGCTACGAGCAGTACTTC. Translated: CASMVAGYEQYF.

This chain joins TRBV5-5 and TRBJ2-3; a weak D match, TRBD1 (6 bases). V lost 1 base and J 7 bases, leaving 16 bases between the germline ends. CDR3 length: 15 amino acids. Per the germline V gene, CDR1 is SGHKS and CDR2 is YYEKEE (reference sequence). The CDR3 region has the DNA TGTGCCAGCAGCTTGCTTCAGGGGCAAGGGAATACGCAGTATTTT. Amino acids: CASSLLQGQGNTQYF.

This sequence joins TRBV6-1 and TRBJ1-5; possibly TRBD1 for D (5 bases). Germline V gene data show CDR1 as MNHNS and CDR2 as SASEGT. The V gene lost 5 bases and the J gene lost 3 bases, with 14 bases spanning the gap. The CDR3 totals 15 residues. The CDR3: CASSPIAGFNQPQHF. In DNA form, the CDR3 reads TGTGCCAGCAGTCCGATCGCAGGGTTCAATCAGCCCCAGCATTTT.

The J gene is TRBJ1-4, the V gene TRBV5-8, with 7 bases that match TRBD1. The germline CDR1 and CDR2 sequences are SGHTS and YDEGEE. Trimming took 0 bases from V and 5 from J; bases not matched to a gene: 4. This CDR3 is 15 amino acids long. CDR3 DNA: TGTGCCAGCAGCTTGGGACAGGGTCCAAATGAAAAACTGTTTTTT. This translates into CASSLGQGPNEKLFF.

This clone was counted only a few times. This chain connects TRBV9 to TRBJ1-5, with 9 bases lining up with TRBD1. This CDR3 region has 17 residues. The V segment lost 3 bases and the J segment 0 bases; nucleotides outside the gene matches: 7. The germline gives CDR1 SGDLS, CDR2 YYNGEE. The CDR3 nucleotides read TGTGCCAGCAGCGCCGGGACAGGGAGATATAGCAATCAGCCCCAGCATTTT. Translating gives CASSAGTGRYSNQPQHF.

The rearrangement links TRBV7-9 to TRBJ2-5; D possibly corresponds to TRBD1 (5 bases). Germline CDR1 reads SEHNR; CDR2 reads FQNEAQ (reference sequence). The CDR3 consists of 13 residues. Trimming took off 1 base at V and 5 bases at J, with 8 bases between the two ends. The CDR3 here is CASSLGQLETQYF. The CDR3 DNA reads TGTGCCAGCAGCTTAGGACAGTTGGAGACCCAGTACTTC.

The chain couples TRBV10-2 to TRBJ2-2; D might be TRBD1 or TRBD2, each matching 5 bases. This CDR3 is built from 13 residues. CDR1 and CDR2 from the germline V gene are WSHSY and SAAADI. Trimming took 8 bases from V and 4 from J, leaving 11 bases between them. CDR3 sequence reads: CASAGTPTGELFF. DNA of the CDR3: TGCGCCAGCGCCGGGACGCCCACCGGGGAGCTGTTTTTT.

The genes are TRBV6-1 and TRBJ1-6; D is undetermined. CDR3 length equals 14 residues. V was cut by 2 bases and J by 6 bases, with 8 bases left in between. CDR1 and CDR2 (germline): MNHNS, SASEGT. CDR3 in amino acids: CASSEFGPNSPLHF. The CDR3 DNA is TGTGCCAGCAGTGAATTTGGCCCTAATTCACCCCTCCACTTT.

The chain links TRBV12-1 to TRBJ2-7; no DNA check was done on the table's D call, TRBD2. TRBV12-1 is a known pseudogene. The CDR3 is 16 residues long. The CDR3 region has the DNA TGTGCCAGCAGCCCGAGGACTTCCAGGAGCTCCTACGAGCAGTACTTC. Its protein product is CASSPRTSRSSYEQYF.

The gene calls are TRBV27 and TRBJ2-7; the match to TRBD1 covers 8 bases. The CDR3 loop spans 13 amino acids. V dropped 8 bases and J dropped 6; count of bases not matched to a gene: 9. Germline CDR1 is MNHEY and CDR2 is SMNVEV (reference sequence). The CDR3 sequence is CASGTLTGGEQYF. Here the CDR3 DNA reads TGTGCCAGCGGAACACTTACAGGGGGCGAGCAGTACTTC.

The J gene is TRBJ2-7, the V gene TRBV27; 7 bases are a match to TRBD2. V shed 5 bases and J 6 bases; nucleotides not matched to a gene: 13. The CDR3 totals 15 residues. Germline loops: CDR1 MNHEY, CDR2 SMNVEV (reference sequence). The CDR3 DNA is TGTGCCAGCAGTCCTGGAAGCGGGATAAGAGGCGAGCAGTACTTC. It encodes CASSPGSGIRGEQYF.

The chain links TRBV9 to TRBJ2-3; no definite D call. This CDR3 has 14 residues. With 2 bases removed from V and 0 bases from J, the gap between germline ends came to 7 bases. The germline gives CDR1 SGDLS, CDR2 YYNGEE. CDR3 residues: CASSVSGSTDTQYF. The DNA of the CDR3 is TGTGCCAGCAGCGTTTCTGGCAGCACAGATACGCAGTATTTT. The whole variable domain, remainder taken from reference TRBV9 and TRBJ2-3, is DSGVTQTPKHLITATGQRVTLRCSPRSGDLSVYWYQQSLDQGLQFLIQYYNGEERAKGNILERFSAQQFPDLHSELNLSSLELGDSALYFCASSVSGSTDTQYFGPGTRLTVL.

This clone was seen once. V and J are TRBV6-1 and TRBJ2-7; D ambiguous. Germline CDR1 is MNHNS and CDR2 is SASEGT. Trimming pared 5 bases from V and 7 bases from J, leaving 9 bases between. There are 11 residues in the CDR3. Here the CDR3 reads CASSRTGEQYF. The CDR3 nucleotides are TGTGCCAGCAGTCGGACGGGTGAGCAGTACTTC.

The chain links TRBV11-2 to TRBJ2-3; TRBD2 matches at 10 bases. The length of the CDR3 is 15 residues. Germline trimming cut 4 bases from V and 1 base from J; bases unmatched to any gene: 2. Per the germline V gene, CDR1 is SGHAT and CDR2 is FQNNGV. In DNA form, the CDR3 reads TGTGCCAGCAGCTATCTAGCGGGGGGCACAGATACGCAGTATTTT. It encodes CASSYLAGGTDTQYF.

This sequence joins TRBV5-4 and TRBJ1-2; 7 nucleotides match TRBD1. Germline V gene sequence: CDR1 SGHNT, CDR2 YYREEE (reference sequence). V lost 3 bases and J lost 2; bases outside the gene matches: 13. The CDR3 is 17 residues long. This CDR3 reads CASSSTNTRGRNYGYTF. CDR3 in DNA: TGTGCCAGCAGCTCAACTAACACAAGGGGGCGCAACTATGGCTACACCTTC.

This sequence joins TRBV4-2 and TRBJ2-7, with TRBD2 matching over 7 bases. The V gene's germline CDR1 is LGHNA and CDR2 YNFKEQ. J gave up 2 bases and V 1 base, and 2 bases lay outside the gene matches. This CDR3 comprises 14 residues. CDR3: CASSQASGPYEQYF. CDR3 coding DNA: TGTGCCAGCAGCCAAGCTAGCGGACCCTACGAGCAGTACTTC.